What follows are 18 T cell receptor beta chains derived from one specimen sequenced in a study of T cell responses to AZD1222 COVID-19 vaccine. Assay: immunoSEQ multiplex PCR; the TCRdb copy retains only in-frame clones and omits some. In the table there are about 140,000 clones, about 89% of which are singletons. The material was peripheral blood, obtained 28 days after the second dose of the MenACWY control vaccine. The receptors come from an adult who received the MenACWY meningococcal vaccine as a control.

A single count supports this clone. V and J are TRBV2 and TRBJ1-1; D gene ambiguous. This CDR3 has 11 residues. Per the germline V gene, CDR1 is SNHLY and CDR2 is FYNNEI. V lost 4 bases, J lost 4 bases, and 4 bases lay in between. DNA of the CDR3: TGTGCCAGCAGTGTTTTCACTGAAGCTTTCTTT. It is translated as CASSVFTEAFF.

This clone was counted a single time. This sequence joins TRBV7-2 and TRBJ2-3; D may be TRBD1 (6 bases). Trimming cost V 4 bases and J 5 bases, with 16 bases left between them. The CDR3 totals 15 residues. Germline values: CDR1 SGHTA, CDR2 FQGNSA. The CDR3 DNA reads as TGTGCCAGCAGCTCCTATACAGGGCCGGAAGATACGCAGTATTTT. It specifies CASSSYTGPEDTQYF.

This CDR3 reads CASNRLGKNIQYF. CDR3 nucleotide sequence: TGTGCCAGCAACCGACTCGGGAAAAACATTCAGTACTTC. This sequence joins TRBV6-5 and TRBJ2-4; no reliable D call. CDR3 size: 13 residues. Germline CDR1 MNHEY, CDR2 SVGAGI. V gave up 7 bases and J gave up 4 bases, with 11 bases separating them.

The V call is TRBV4-3, the J call TRBJ2-1; D is perhaps TRBD2 (6 bases). This CDR3 has 17 residues. The germline V gene encodes CDR1 LGHNA and CDR2 YSLEER. V dropped 0 bases and J dropped 2 bases, with 14 bases sitting between them. CDR3 amino acids: CASSQDRPGAPYNEQFF. CDR3 nucleotide sequence: TGCGCCAGCAGCCAAGATCGGCCGGGAGCCCCCTACAATGAGCAGTTCTTC.

The rearrangement joins TRBV28 to TRBJ2-3; 8 bases fit TRBD1. Per germline, CDR1 MDHEN and CDR2 SYDVKM. Unmatched junction bases numbered 6, after V lost 1 base and J lost 3 bases. The CDR3 totals 16 residues. Here the CDR3 DNA reads TGTGCCAGCAGTTTATCGGCAGGGGGCTGGACAGATACGCAGTATTTT. Residues: CASSLSAGGWTDTQYF.

The count of this clone is one. The rearrangement uses TRBV28 and TRBJ2-1; possibly TRBD2 for D (5 bases). The CDR3 loop spans 15 amino acids. Per germline, CDR1 MDHEN and CDR2 SYDVKM. V lost 7 bases and J lost 2, with 15 bases in between. DNA of the CDR3: TGTGCCAGCACCCCGGGTGCGGGCACCTACAATGAGCAGTTCTTC. It codes for CASTPGAGTYNEQFF.

The rearrangement links TRBV7-2 to TRBJ2-1, with D hard to call. Germline-derived CDR1 and CDR2 are SGHTA and FQGNSA. The V end lost 1 base, the J end lost 1 base, and 11 bases lay between the germline ends. The CDR3 length is 16 residues. CDR3 DNA: TGTGCCAGCAGCTTAGATCCGGGTTATTCCTACAATGAGCAGTTCTTC. Translating gives CASSLDPGYSYNEQFF.

This rearrangement joins TRBV19 to TRBJ2-7; a possible D gene is TRBD1 (6 bases). The V gene's germline CDR1 is LNHDA and CDR2 SQIVND (reference sequence). Trimming removed 3 bases from V and 2 bases from J, with 11 bases in between. The CDR3 covers 14 residues. CDR3 nucleotide sequence: TGTGCCAGTAGTATTGCAGGGGCCGCCTACGAGCAGTACTTC. Translation gives CASSIAGAAYEQYF.

J is TRBJ2-7 and V is TRBV7-2; maybe TRBD2 (5 bases). CDR3 length: 13 residues. In germline, CDR1 is SGHTA, CDR2 FQGNSA. Trimming removed 4 bases at V and 7 bases at J, with 14 bases between. Here the CDR3 DNA reads TGTGCCAGCAGCTCCGGACTCCTCGTTGAGCAGTACTTC. Its protein product is CASSSGLLVEQYF.

The chain carries TRBV29-1 and TRBJ2-7, with D unresolved. V dropped 4 bases and J dropped 1 base, with 11 bases sitting between them. The CDR3 runs to 13 residues. The germline CDR1 and CDR2 sequences are SQVTM and ANQGSEA. The CDR3 here is CSVGLGASYEQYF. CDR3 bases: TGCAGCGTTGGGCTTGGAGCTTCCTACGAGCAGTACTTC.

This chain links TRBV18 with TRBJ2-7; D is possibly TRBD2 (5 bases). Germline V gene data show CDR1 as KGHSH and CDR2 as LQKENI. V gave up 3 bases and J gave up 4 bases, with 10 bases separating them. This CDR3 spans 13 amino acids. DNA of the CDR3: TGTGCCAGCTCACCCATACCGGGGTACGAGCAGTACTTC. Its protein product is CASSPIPGYEQYF.

V and J are TRBV2 and TRBJ2-3; 12 nucleotides agree with TRBD2. The CDR3 contains 16 residues. CDR1 and CDR2 (germline): SNHLY, FYNNEI. Unmatched junction bases numbered 1, after V lost 3 bases and J lost 0 bases. The CDR3 here is CASSETSGSSTDTQYF. The CDR3 region has the DNA TGTGCCAGCAGTGAGACTAGCGGGAGTAGCACAGATACGCAGTATTTT.

V is TRBV7-9 and J is TRBJ1-1; no reliable D call. Trimming cost V 2 bases and J 4 bases, with 11 bases left between them. This CDR3 region has 14 residues. Germline lookup yields CDR1 SEHNR and CDR2 FQNEAQ (reference sequence). The DNA for the CDR3 is TGTGCCAGCAGCTTATTAACCTCCCCCACTGAAGCTTTCTTT. Its protein is CASSLLTSPTEAFF.

The V gene is TRBV5-1, the J gene TRBJ2-7, with 8 bases matching TRBD2. J gave up 1 base and V 0 bases, and 3 bases lay outside the gene matches. Germline lookup yields CDR1 SGHRS and CDR2 YFSETQ. The CDR3 covers 15 residues. CDR3 region: CASSLAGGRSYEQYF. Here the CDR3 DNA reads TGCGCCAGCAGCTTGGCCGGCGGGAGGTCCTACGAGCAGTACTTC.

V usage is TRBV13 and J usage is TRBJ2-1; 8 bases agree with TRBD1. Germline V gene lookup returns CDR1 PRHDT and CDR2 FYEKMQ (reference sequence). The CDR3 is 17 amino acids. The trim removed 0 bases at V and 5 bases at J, leaving 9 bases unmatched. DNA of the CDR3: TGTGCCAGCAGCTTAGGGCCCAGGGGGCCCTTAGACAATGAGCAGTTCTTC. Encoded protein: CASSLGPRGPLDNEQFF. Using reference TRBV13 and TRBJ2-1 for the parts outside the CDR3, the full variable domain is AAGVIQSPRHLIKEKRETATLKCYPIPRHDTVYWYQQGPGQDPQFLISFYEKMQSDKGSIPDRFSAQQFSDYHSELNMSSLELGDSALYFCASSLGPRGPLDNEQFFGPGTRLTVL.

The chain joins TRBV2 to TRBJ2-7; D uncertain. Germline assignment: CDR1 SNHLY and CDR2 FYNNEI. Trimming removed 7 bases at V and 7 bases at J, with 20 bases between. The CDR3 extends over 14 amino acids. The CDR3 sequence: CASTDLTGTTEQYF. Here the CDR3 DNA reads TGTGCCAGCACCGACCTGACCGGAACAACGGAGCAGTACTTC.

This clone has more than one count but fewer than ten. The CDR3 sequence: CASSPQQETQYF. The CDR3 DNA is TGTGCCAGCTCACCCCAGCAAGAGACCCAGTACTTC. This chain connects TRBV18 to TRBJ2-5, with D unclear. The CDR3 consists of 12 residues. V was pared by 3 bases and J by 2 bases, with 4 bases between. Germline values: CDR1 KGHSH, CDR2 LQKENI. The full variable domain, with the rest looked up from reference TRBV18 and TRBJ2-5, is NAGVMQNPRHLVRRRGQEARLRCSPMKGHSHVYWYRQLPEEGLKFMVYLQKENIIDESGMPKERFSAEFPKEGPSILRIQQVVRGDSAAYFCASSPQQETQYFGPGTRLLVL.

This CDR3 reads CASSPEGDIGANVLTF. The CDR3 DNA is TGTGCCAGCAGCCCGGAGGGGGACATAGGGGCCAACGTCCTGACTTTC. This chain connects TRBV9 to TRBJ2-6; D is tentatively TRBD1 or TRBD2 (6 bases each). The CDR3 contains 16 residues. The V end was cut by 4 bases, the J end by 4 bases, with 15 bases between. Germline V CDR1 and CDR2: SGDLS, YYNGEE.